This T cell receptor (beta chain) was obtained from a study of siplizumab effects on memory and regulatory T cells. Only in-frame clones appear in the TCRdb table, and some are missing; sequencing was by immunoSEQ multiplex PCR. The sample contains about 56,000 clones, around 97% of which appear only once. With regard to this clone: What it recognizes is unknown.

The germline V gene has CDR1 MNHEY and CDR2 SVGAGI. The J segment lost 4 bases and the V segment lost 7 bases, leaving 10 bases of the junction unmatched. The CDR3 is 15 amino acids. Study observations and caveats: Memory cells seemed less diverse than naive T cells, which seemed major alloresponse contributors.

The chain has TRBV6-5 and TRBJ2-7, with 10 bases aligning to TRBD1. The receptor comes from a human donor in good health. Material: naive CD8+ T cells sorted from blood. The CDR3 nucleotides are TGTGCCAGCACGATTCACCGGGACAGGGGTTACGAGCAGTACTTC. It codes for CASTIHRDRGYEQYF.